Below, 5 T cell receptor beta chains from the same sample are listed, as sequenced in a study of CD8 T cells in Susac syndrome. Roughly 0.45 to 1 ug RNA was reverse transcribed with random hexamers. TCRdb reprocessed the immunoSEQ multiplex PCR reads via MiXCR and lists one record per CDR3 protein. The repertoire holds about 280,000 distinct CDR3 sequences, 70% to 90% seen once, with 0.11% in the top ten. Sequencing was carried out using CD8+ T cells from PBMCs. The receptor source for this set is a human donor with multiple sclerosis.

This rearrangement joins TRBV28 to TRBJ1-5; a weak D match, TRBD1 (5 bases). The CDR3 spans 17 residues. With 2 bases removed from V and 2 bases from J, the gap between germline ends came to 16 bases. Germline V gene lookup returns CDR1 MDHEN and CDR2 SYDVKM. Here the CDR3 DNA reads TGTGCCAGCAGTTTAGGGGCCGAGTATTGGGGCAATCAGCCCCAGCATTTT. Translated: CASSLGAEYWGNQPQHF.

This rearrangement joins TRBV9 to TRBJ1-3; weak D call: TRBD1 (5 bases). Trimming took off 4 bases at V and 1 base at J, with 9 bases between the two ends. Germline V lookup: CDR1 SGDLS, CDR2 YYNGEE. The CDR3 loop spans 14 amino acids. In DNA, the CDR3 is TGTGCCAGCAGCATCGGGACTTCTGGAAACACCATATATTTT. Residues: CASSIGTSGNTIYF.

This clonotype has more than one count but fewer than ten. The chain combines TRBV2 with TRBJ1-5, with D possibly matching TRBD1 (5 bases). From germline, CDR1 is SNHLY and CDR2 FYNNEI. V was trimmed by 3 bases and J by 2 bases, leaving 8 bases between them. The CDR3 sequence is 14 residues long. CDR3 DNA: TGTGCCAGCAGTGAGGGCAGGGGCAATCAGCCCCAGCATTTT. The encoded protein is CASSEGRGNQPQHF.

The CDR3 reads CASSPAGMNTEAFF. The CDR3 DNA reads as TGTGCCAGCTCACCAGCAGGGATGAACACTGAAGCTTTCTTT. The V call is TRBV18, the J call TRBJ1-1, with TRBD1 as a possible D gene (5 bases). From germline, CDR1 is KGHSH and CDR2 LQKENI. The CDR3 sequence is 14 residues long. The V end was cut by 2 bases, the J end by 0 bases, with 7 bases between.

This sequence joins TRBV20-1 and TRBJ2-1; D remains ambiguous. V was cut by 0 bases and J by 4 bases, with 10 bases left in between. Germline CDR1 is DFQATT and CDR2 is SNEGSKA (reference sequence). The CDR3 totals 14 residues. CDR3 coding DNA: TGCAGTGCTAGAGATCCGGACCGTTACAATGAGCAGTTCTTC. It translates to CSARDPDRYNEQFF.